These 12 T cell receptor beta chains share one sample of origin, sequenced in a study of long-term antiretroviral therapy in people with HIV. At the survey level, the v3.0 immunoSEQ assay was run. The data were produced by immunoSEQ multiplex PCR, yet TCRdb's version contains in-frame clones alone and is incomplete. The profile shows 25,000 to 30,000 clones, about 93% of them singletons. Sequencing was performed on unsorted PBMCs, taken roughly 6.3 years after starting antiretroviral therapy. The receptors were gathered from a middle-aged woman with HIV.

The chain carries TRBV4-3 and TRBJ1-1; possible D gene TRBD1, 6 bases. Germline CDR1 and CDR2: LGHNA and YSLEER. V was cut by 0 bases and J by 5 bases, with 13 bases left in between. CDR3 length equals 15 residues. The CDR3 reads CASSQDVRQGTEAFF. The CDR3 coding sequence is TGCGCCAGCAGCCAAGATGTAAGGCAGGGGACTGAAGCTTTCTTT.

This sequence joins TRBV7-8 and TRBJ2-7; D is tentatively TRBD1 or TRBD2 (6 bases each). V lost 4 bases to trimming and J lost 6 bases, with 16 bases between them. CDR1 and CDR2 (germline): SGHVS, FQNEAQ. The CDR3 sequence is 14 residues long. CDR3 protein: CASSSQSGALEQYF. CDR3 in DNA: TGTGCCAGCAGCTCCCAATCGGGGGCCCTCGAGCAGTACTTC. The variable domain in full, with the rest retrieved from reference TRBV7-8 and TRBJ2-7, is GAGVSQSPRYKVAKRGQDVALRCDPISGHVSLFWYQQALGQGPEFLTYFQNEAQLDKSGLPSDRFFAERPEGSVSTLKIQRTQQEDSAVYLCASSSQSGALEQYFGPGTRLTVT.

This clone was observed a single time. V and J are TRBV7-9 and TRBJ2-7; 7 bases align to TRBD1. This CDR3 has 13 residues. V dropped 4 bases and J dropped 7; count of bases not matched to a gene: 7. From germline, CDR1 is SEHNR and CDR2 FQNEAQ (reference sequence). DNA of the CDR3: TGTGCCAGCAGCTCGGACAGGTTGGGGGAGCAGTACTTC. Amino acids: CASSSDRLGEQYF.

The rearrangement links TRBV5-6 to TRBJ2-1, with unresolved D. The CDR3 extends over 16 amino acids. From germline, CDR1 is SGHDT and CDR2 YYEEEE. Trimming removed 3 bases at V and 0 bases at J, with 13 bases between. The CDR3 sequence: CASSSSRISSYNEQFF. CDR3 sequence (DNA): TGTGCCAGCAGCTCCTCGCGGATCTCCTCCTACAATGAGCAGTTCTTC.

The chain is built from TRBV4-3 and TRBJ1-6; the match to TRBD1 covers 8 bases. The CDR3 loop spans 18 amino acids. Germline trimming cut 1 base from V and 9 bases from J; bases unmatched to any gene: 14. CDR1 and CDR2 (germline): LGHNA, YSLEER. CDR3 DNA sequence: TGCGCCAGCAGCCAAGCATACAGAGAAGCAGGGGGCGGTTCACCCCTCCACTTT. As protein: CASSQAYREAGGGSPLHF.

The genes are TRBV5-4 and TRBJ2-5; D is unresolved. The germline V and J ends were trimmed by 2 bases and 5 bases, with 10 bases remaining between them. Germline CDR1 and CDR2: SGHNT and YYREEE (reference sequence). This CDR3 has 13 residues. The CDR3 loop is CASSFMGGETQYF. The CDR3 region has the DNA TGTGCCAGCAGCTTTATGGGTGGGGAGACCCAGTACTTC.

The chain employs TRBV29-1 and TRBJ1-2, with 10 positions matching TRBD1. Trimming removed 2 bases from V and 2 bases from J; junction bases left unmatched: 5. CDR1 and CDR2 from the germline V gene are SQVTM and ANQGSEA. The CDR3 is 15 residues long. CDR3 region: CSVEWDRGPNYGYTF. The CDR3 DNA is TGCAGCGTTGAATGGGACAGGGGACCCAACTATGGCTACACCTTC. The full variable domain, with the rest looked up from reference TRBV29-1 and TRBJ1-2, is SAVISQKPSRDICQRGTSLTIQCQVDSQVTMMFWYRQQPGQSLTLIATANQGSEATYESGFVIDKFPISRPNLTFSTLTVSNMSPEDSSIYLCSVEWDRGPNYGYTFGSGTRLTVV.

The V and J genes are TRBV5-8 and TRBJ2-3; D remains unclear. The CDR3 has 16 residues. The V end was cut by 0 bases, the J end by 0 bases, with 11 bases between. CDR1 SGHTS and CDR2 YDEGEE come from the germline V gene. The CDR3 sequence is CASSLDHERSTDTQYF. CDR3 nucleotide sequence: TGTGCCAGCAGCTTGGATCACGAGCGTAGCACAGATACGCAGTATTTT.

V and J are TRBV6-1 and TRBJ2-3, with 7 bases that match TRBD2. The CDR3 is 15 amino acids. Germline V gene data show CDR1 as MNHNS and CDR2 as SASEGT. Trimming took 2 bases from V and 4 from J; bases not matched to a gene: 6. In DNA form, the CDR3 reads TGTGCCAGCAGTGAACAGCGGGGCTACCCAGATACGCAGTATTTT. Its translation: CASSEQRGYPDTQYF.

The chain recombines TRBV20-1 with TRBJ1-2; no firm D call. V gave up 7 bases and J gave up 2 bases, with 8 bases separating them. The CDR3 has 11 residues. CDR1 DFQATT and CDR2 SNEGSKA come from the germline V gene (reference sequence). In DNA, the CDR3 is TGCAGTGGAAACTCCAACTATGGCTACACCTTC. Its protein is CSGNSNYGYTF.

This clone came up a few times. The chain couples TRBV7-6 to TRBJ2-5; D could derive from TRBD1 or TRBD2 (5 bases each). Per the germline V gene, CDR1 is SGHVS and CDR2 is FNYEAQ. The CDR3 extends over 18 amino acids. Trimming cost V 2 bases and J 5 bases, with 24 bases left between them. The CDR3 reads CASSLQKLGTFQAETQYF. CDR3 nucleotide sequence: TGTGCCAGCAGCTTACAAAAGTTGGGGACCTTCCAGGCGGAGACCCAGTACTTC.

V gene TRBV19 combines with J gene TRBJ1-1; D gene uncertain. Germline-derived CDR1 and CDR2 are LNHDA and SQIVND (reference sequence). V lost 0 bases and J lost 2, with 10 bases in between. The CDR3 covers 15 residues. The CDR3 nucleotides read TGTGCCAGTAGTATAGATGGTCAGGATAACACTGAAGCTTTCTTT. It codes for CASSIDGQDNTEAFF.